The 10 T cell receptor beta chains listed next were all sequenced from one sample in a study of blood T cell repertoires in COVID-19. Repertoires were generated with immunoSEQ multiplex PCR, while TCRdb's copy carries only in-frame clones and drops some. Found here are more than 200,000 clones, about 83% of them singletons; the top ten hold 8.6%. The sample consisted of peripheral blood. Every receptor here comes from a man in his forties with active or convalescent COVID-19.

The J gene is TRBJ2-7, the V gene TRBV30, with 10 bases matching TRBD1. CDR1 GTSNPN and CDR2 SVGIG come from the germline V gene (reference sequence). This CDR3 is 14 amino acids long. Losses at the gene ends were 4 bases for V and 5 bases for J; bases not matched to a gene: 8. The CDR3 spells CAWNSGTGVDEQYF. DNA for the CDR3: TGTGCCTGGAATTCGGGGACAGGGGTGGACGAGCAGTACTTC. Together with reference TRBV30 and TRBJ2-7, the CDR3 gives the full variable domain: SQTIHQWPATLVQPVGSPLSLECTVEGTSNPNLYWYRQAAGRGLQLLFYSVGIGQISSEVPQNLSASRPQDRQFILSSKKLLLSDSGFYLCAWNSGTGVDEQYFGPGTRLTVT.

This clone was detected a few times. V is TRBV30 and J is TRBJ1-5, with D unresolved. V shed 1 base and J shed 2 bases, with 9 bases lying between them. In germline, CDR1 is GTSNPN, CDR2 SVGIG (reference sequence). The CDR3 loop spans 14 amino acids. This CDR3 is CAWSDGSGNQPQHF. Here the CDR3 DNA reads TGTGCCTGGAGTGATGGCAGTGGCAATCAGCCCCAGCATTTT. Based on the CDR3 plus reference TRBV30 and TRBJ1-5, the full variable domain is SQTIHQWPATLVQPVGSPLSLECTVEGTSNPNLYWYRQAAGRGLQLLFYSVGIGQISSEVPQNLSASRPQDRQFILSSKKLLLSDSGFYLCAWSDGSGNQPQHFGDGTRLSIL.

The CDR3 spells CASSPTGGFTYTEAFF. Written as DNA, the CDR3 is TGTGCCAGCAGCCCTACAGGGGGATTTACATACACTGAAGCTTTCTTT. The chain links TRBV11-2 to TRBJ1-1, with 8 bases lining up with TRBD1. Unmatched junction bases numbered 11, after V lost 5 bases and J lost 3 bases. This CDR3 spans 16 amino acids. CDR1 and CDR2 from the germline V gene are SGHAT and FQNNGV. Combining the CDR3 with reference TRBV11-2 and TRBJ1-1 gives the whole variable domain EAGVAQSPRYKIIEKRQSVAFWCNPISGHATLYWYQQILGQGPKLLIQFQNNGVVDDSQLPKDRFSAERLKGVDSTLKIQPAKLEDSAVYLCASSPTGGFTYTEAFFGQGTRLTVV.

V gene TRBV2 combines with J gene TRBJ1-2; 8 nucleotides agree with TRBD1. The CDR3 spans 13 residues. Per germline, CDR1 SNHLY and CDR2 FYNNEI. The V and J ends lost 7 bases and 4 bases, in that order; junction bases with no gene match: 5. The DNA for the CDR3 is TGTGCCAGCAATATAGACAGGGGCTATGGCTACACCTTC. It yields the protein CASNIDRGYGYTF.

The J gene is TRBJ1-6, the V gene TRBV14; TRBD1 might be the D (6 bases). The CDR3 is 18 amino acids. Trimming stripped 2 bases from V and 0 bases from J, with 14 bases between. Germline V gene data show CDR1 as SGHDN and CDR2 as FVKESK. CDR3 coding DNA: TGTGCCAGCAGCCAATCCGGACAGACGAGCTCCTATAATTCACCCCTCCACTTT. Encoded protein: CASSQSGQTSSYNSPLHF.

The rearrangement uses TRBV7-9 and TRBJ1-4, with 7 bases lining up with TRBD1. J was trimmed by 8 bases and V by 5 bases; bases with no gene match: 11. Germline CDR1 is SEHNR and CDR2 is FQNEAQ (reference sequence). CDR3 length: 15 residues. The CDR3 DNA sequence: TGTGCCAGCAGCCCGGAGGGGGCGCGAAGGGAAAAACTGTTTTTT. As protein: CASSPEGARREKLFF.

The chain couples TRBV3-1 (or the pseudogene TRBV3-2) to TRBJ1-2; D might be TRBD1 (6 bases). Per germline, CDR1 LGHDT and CDR2 YNNKEL (reference sequence). V dropped 3 bases and J dropped 6 bases, with 23 bases sitting between them. This CDR3 spans 17 amino acids. CDR3: CASSHNIQGGKYNGYTF. In nucleotides, the CDR3 is TGTGCCAGCAGCCACAATATACAGGGCGGCAAATACAATGGCTACACCTTC.

This sequence joins TRBV12-3 or TRBV12-4 and TRBJ2-5, with TRBD2 matching 8 bases. V shed 5 bases, J shed 4 bases, and the junction held 3 bases outside the gene matches. The CDR3 sequence is 13 residues long. This CDR3 is CASSAGGGETQYF. CDR3 DNA sequence: TGTGCCAGCAGTGCGGGGGGAGGAGAGACCCAGTACTTC.

The CDR3 nucleotides read TGCGCCAGCAGCCAAGGACAGGTAGCGAACACTGAAGCTTTCTTT. Protein: CASSQGQVANTEAFF. V is TRBV4-1 and J is TRBJ1-1; maybe TRBD1 (6 bases). The germline V and J ends were trimmed by 1 base and 1 base, with 10 bases remaining between them. The CDR3 contains 15 residues. Germline CDR1 and CDR2: MGHRA and YSYEKL.

The CDR3 loop is CASSPRLVNTEAFF. As DNA, the CDR3 is TGTGCCAGCAGCCCTAGACTGGTTAACACTGAAGCTTTCTTT. J is TRBJ1-1 and V is TRBV9; D unclear. Trimming took 4 bases from V and 2 from J, leaving 12 bases between them. The CDR3 totals 14 residues. Germline V gives CDR1 SGDLS, CDR2 YYNGEE. The whole variable domain, filled in from reference TRBV9 and TRBJ1-1, reads DSGVTQTPKHLITATGQRVTLRCSPRSGDLSVYWYQQSLDQGLQFLIQYYNGEERAKGNILERFSAQQFPDLHSELNLSSLELGDSALYFCASSPRLVNTEAFFGQGTRLTVV.